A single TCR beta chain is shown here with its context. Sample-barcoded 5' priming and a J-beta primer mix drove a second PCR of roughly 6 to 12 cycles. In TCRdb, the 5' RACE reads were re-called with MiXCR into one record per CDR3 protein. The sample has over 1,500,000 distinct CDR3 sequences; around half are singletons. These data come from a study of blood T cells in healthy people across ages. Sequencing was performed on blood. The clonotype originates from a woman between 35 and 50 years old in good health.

Written as DNA, the CDR3 is TGCGCCAGCAGCTTGTCTTCCGGGGACACCGGGGAGCTGTTTTTT. It encodes CASSLSSGDTGELFF. The V call is TRBV5-1, the J call TRBJ2-2; D is perhaps TRBD2 (5 bases). The CDR3 consists of 15 residues. Looked up from germline, CDR1 is SGHRS and CDR2 is YFSETQ. V was cut by 1 base and J by 3 bases, with 10 bases left in between. The complete variable domain, with remaining parts taken from reference TRBV5-1 and TRBJ2-2, reads KAGVTQTPRYLIKTRGQQVTLSCSPISGHRSVSWYQQTPGQGLQFLFEYFSETQRNKGNFPGRFSGRQFSNSRSEMNVSTLELGDSALYLCASSLSSGDTGELFFGEGSRLTVL.